Following are 27 T cell receptor beta chains from one sample sequenced in a study of shared clonotypes between healthy human individuals. The method was immunoSEQ multiplex PCR; TCRdb's version includes in-frame clones alone and lacks a portion of them. Of about 460,000 clones in the sample, 77% were seen once. The sample comprised PBMCs. These receptors all stem from a woman between 35 and 50 years old in good health. Some clones in this sample may be carry-over from other donors' samples.

The chain joins TRBV11-2 to TRBJ2-7; D possibly uses TRBD1 or TRBD2 (5 bases each). Germline values: CDR1 SGHAT, CDR2 FQNNGV. The CDR3 has 15 amino acids. Trimming removed 2 bases from V and 0 bases from J, with 11 bases in between. The CDR3 here is CASSLYRDPSYEQYF. The CDR3 DNA reads as TGTGCCAGCAGCTTATACCGGGACCCCTCCTACGAGCAGTACTTC.

This rearrangement joins TRBV7-2 to TRBJ1-3; D is ambiguous. The V gene's germline CDR1 is SGHTA and CDR2 FQGNSA. Trimming shortened V by 5 bases and J by 0 bases, and 11 bases separated the two germline ends. The CDR3 consists of 15 residues. CDR3: CASSPRTDSGNTIYF. Here the CDR3 DNA reads TGTGCCAGCAGCCCGAGGACGGACTCTGGAAACACCATATATTTT.

This clone was seen only a few times. The V and J genes are TRBV5-1 and TRBJ1-1; D might be TRBD1 (6 bases). V lost 0 bases and J lost 0, with 9 bases in between. The CDR3 covers 15 residues. CDR1 and CDR2 from the germline V gene are SGHRS and YFSETQ. CDR3 nucleotides: TGCGCCAGCAGCTTGGATGGGGGCATGAACACTGAAGCTTTCTTT. This codes for CASSLDGGMNTEAFF.

The chain combines TRBV7-3 with TRBJ1-1, with a tentative D call TRBD1 (5 bases). The CDR3 is made up of 14 amino acids. In germline, CDR1 is SGHTA, CDR2 FQGTGA. V shed 5 bases and J shed 1 base, with 11 bases lying between them. The CDR3 is CASSPGPANTEAFF. Here the CDR3 DNA reads TGTGCCAGCAGCCCGGGACCGGCGAACACTGAAGCTTTCTTT.

The genes are TRBV18 and TRBJ1-4, with 7 bases that match TRBD1. V lost 3 bases, J lost 8 bases, and 6 bases stayed unmatched. Germline V gene lookup returns CDR1 KGHSH and CDR2 LQKENI. This CDR3 comprises 14 residues. DNA for the CDR3: TGTGCCAGCTCACCCATCGACAGGGCAGAAAAACTGTTTTTT. This sequence encodes CASSPIDRAEKLFF.

This sequence joins TRBV10-1 and TRBJ2-4; D uncertain. Trimming cost V 3 bases and J 5 bases, with 14 bases left between them. Germline V CDR1 and CDR2: WNHNN, SYGVQD (reference sequence). The CDR3 extends over 15 amino acids. This chain's CDR3 is CASSDWGVGQNIQYF. The CDR3 DNA follows: TGCGCCAGCAGTGATTGGGGTGTAGGTCAAAACATTCAGTACTTC.

The chain links TRBV9 to TRBJ2-1, with 8 bases identical to TRBD2. The germline V gene has CDR1 SGDLS and CDR2 YYNGEE. V lost 5 bases and J lost 0; bases outside the gene matches: 4. This CDR3 is 15 amino acids long. CDR3 sequence (DNA): TGTGCCAGCAGTCCCGGGACTAGCTCCTACAATGAGCAGTTCTTC. It yields the protein CASSPGTSSYNEQFF.

The chain employs TRBV7-3 and TRBJ1-1; no firm D call. V shed 5 bases and J shed 1 base, with 14 bases lying between them. There are 15 residues in the CDR3. Germline CDR1 and CDR2: SGHTA and FQGTGA. CDR3 protein: CASSARGGGNTEAFF. CDR3 nucleotide sequence: TGTGCCAGCAGCGCCCGGGGAGGCGGGAACACTGAAGCTTTCTTT.

The V call is TRBV30, the J call TRBJ2-7, with TRBD2 matching over 10 bases. This CDR3 is 14 amino acids long. V lost 1 base, J lost 7 bases, and 7 bases stayed unmatched. CDR1 is GTSNPN, CDR2 SVGIG, per germline (reference sequence). CDR3 DNA sequence: TGTGCCTGGAGTGGGACTAGCGGTGATTGGGAGCAGTACTTC. This translates into CAWSGTSGDWEQYF.

This clone was seen more than once but under ten times. A single base is all that separates this from a far larger clone, so a read error is likely. This chain joins TRBV29-1 and TRBJ2-7; 9 bases agree with TRBD2. The CDR3 is made up of 13 amino acids. The ends lost 2 bases at V and 6 bases at J; junction bases unmatched: 5. CDR1 and CDR2 from the germline V gene are SQVTM and ANQGSEA. The CDR3 sequence is CSVELSGRFEQYF. CDR3 DNA sequence: TGCAGCGTTGAACTTAGCGGGAGATTCGAGCAGTACTTC.

Points on this clone: Since a far larger clone is one base different, this is likely a read error. Other DNA sequences of this sample code for an identical CDR3. The gene calls are TRBV2 and TRBJ2-7; the D gene could be TRBD1 or TRBD2 (5 bases each). V gave up 4 bases and J gave up 6 bases, with 13 bases separating them. From germline, CDR1 is SNHLY and CDR2 FYNNEI. The CDR3 totals 13 residues. CDR3 sequence (DNA): TGTGCCAGCAGTGGCGGTCGGGGCCTCGAGCAGTACTTC. Its protein product is CASSGGRGLEQYF.

This rearrangement joins TRBV9 to TRBJ1-1; D is unresolved. Trimming removed 3 bases from V and 4 bases from J, with 10 bases in between. CDR1 is SGDLS and CDR2 is YYNGEE in the germline V gene. CDR3 size: 13 residues. CDR3 in amino acids: CASSAVQGTEAFF. CDR3 coding DNA: TGTGCCAGCAGCGCGGTGCAAGGCACTGAAGCTTTCTTT.

The chain employs TRBV28 and TRBJ2-7; D may be TRBD2 (5 bases). This CDR3 is built from 13 residues. V was trimmed by 5 bases and J by 4 bases, leaving 12 bases between them. The V gene's germline CDR1 is MDHEN and CDR2 SYDVKM. CDR3 loop: CASSSSVGYEQYF. The CDR3, as DNA: TGTGCCAGCAGTAGTAGCGTGGGGTACGAGCAGTACTTC.

In regard to this clone: The sample has other DNA sequences that encode this CDR3 too. J is TRBJ2-5 and V is TRBV9; 9 bases line up with TRBD1. V shed 4 bases and J 1 base; nucleotides not matched to a gene: 2. This CDR3 has 14 residues. Germline loops: CDR1 SGDLS, CDR2 YYNGEE. The CDR3 DNA reads as TGTGCCAGCAGCAGGGGACAGGGCCAAGAGACCCAGTACTTC. Amino acid sequence: CASSRGQGQETQYF.

This rearrangement joins TRBV9 to TRBJ1-4, with D unclear. The CDR3 loop spans 15 amino acids. The germline gives CDR1 SGDLS, CDR2 YYNGEE. V was shortened by 6 bases and J by 1 base, with 13 bases between the two germline ends. The CDR3 here is CASTIGWGTNEKLFF. DNA for the CDR3: TGTGCCAGCACTATAGGGTGGGGAACTAATGAAAAACTGTTTTTT.

Ten or more counts support this clone. The V call is TRBV5-1, the J call TRBJ2-6; D remains unclear. V gave up 0 bases and J gave up 12 bases, with 13 bases separating them. This CDR3 contains 14 residues. CDR1 is SGHRS and CDR2 is YFSETQ in the germline V gene. For the CDR3, the DNA is TGCGCCAGCAGCTTGGCCGTGGTTCCGGGCGTCCTGACTTTC. It is translated as CASSLAVVPGVLTF.

This clone was seen many times. The V and J genes are TRBV29-1 and TRBJ2-7, with 8 bases matching TRBD2. The CDR3 runs to 12 residues. Germline V CDR1 and CDR2: SQVTM, ANQGSEA. Trimming at V came to 6 bases and at J to 3 bases, leaving 4 bases not matched to a gene. The CDR3 DNA reads TGCAGCGTCTACGCGGGGGGCTACGAGCAGTACTTC. Translated, it gives CSVYAGGYEQYF.

This clone has ten or more counts. The V and J genes are TRBV6-5 and TRBJ1-4; no clear D gene. V lost 6 bases, J lost 8 bases, and 13 bases lay in between. The CDR3 extends over 13 amino acids. Germline V CDR1 and CDR2: MNHEY, SVGAGI. The CDR3 bases are TGTGCCAGCAGCCCCCAGACGGCCGAAAAACTGTTTTTT. Amino acid sequence: CASSPQTAEKLFF.

The chain couples TRBV7-9 to TRBJ2-3, with TRBD1 matching 10 bases. CDR1 and CDR2 (germline): SEHNR, FQNEAQ (reference sequence). The CDR3 spans 15 residues. V gave up 3 bases and J gave up 6 bases; unmatched junction bases: 6. CDR3 loop: CASSFRTGGYDTQYF. The CDR3 DNA is TGTGCCAGCAGCTTTCGGACAGGGGGATATGATACGCAGTATTTT.

This chain links TRBV25-1 with TRBJ2-7; 7 nucleotides align to TRBD2. Germline assignment: CDR1 MGHDK and CDR2 SYGVNS. With V trimmed by 5 bases and J by 6 bases, 10 bases remained unmatched. CDR3 length equals 14 residues. Here the CDR3 DNA reads TGTGCCAGCAGTTCTAGCGGCCCTCCACTCGAGCAGTACTTC. Residues: CASSSSGPPLEQYF.

The CDR3, as DNA: TGCGCCAGCAGTCCGGCCTTCGGCTACGAGCAGTACTTC. Translated: CASSPAFGYEQYF. This chain links TRBV5-1 with TRBJ2-7; D gene ambiguous. Germline V gives CDR1 SGHRS, CDR2 YFSETQ. The CDR3 covers 13 residues. V gave up 5 bases and J gave up 3 bases, with 12 bases separating them.

J is TRBJ2-5 and V is TRBV6-6, with D hard to call. Trimming removed 5 bases from V and 9 bases from J, with 19 bases in between. CDR1 is MNHNY, CDR2 SVGAGI, per germline (reference sequence). The CDR3 has 14 residues. DNA of the CDR3: TGTGCCAGCAGTCCCCCAACAGCGCCAAGGGCCCAGTACTTC. It yields the protein CASSPPTAPRAQYF.

V and J are TRBV7-9 and TRBJ1-2; TRBD1 might be the D (5 bases). The germline V and J ends were trimmed by 5 bases and 7 bases, with 17 bases remaining between them. The CDR3 spans 14 residues. Germline-derived CDR1 and CDR2 are SEHNR and FQNEAQ (reference sequence). The CDR3 DNA is TGTGCCAGCAGCCCTACCGCAGGGCTGGGTGGCTACACCTTC. It codes for CASSPTAGLGGYTF.

As to this clone: The junction differs from germline at one of its ends, possibly a read error. CDR3 DNA: TGTGCCAGCAGCTTATCTGGCAATAAGCCCCAGCATTTT. It translates to CASSLSGNKPQHF. This chain connects TRBV7-3 to TRBJ1-5; D is unresolved. The CDR3 consists of 13 residues. Germline CDR1 and CDR2: SGHTA and FQGTGA.

The chain links TRBV18 to TRBJ2-1, with 10 positions matching TRBD2. The trim removed 3 bases at V and 5 bases at J, leaving 4 bases unmatched. Germline values: CDR1 KGHSH, CDR2 LQKENI. CDR3 size: 15 residues. CDR3 in DNA: TGTGCCAGCTCACCCCTAGCGGGAGATAACAATGAGCAGTTCTTC. It translates to CASSPLAGDNNEQFF.

CDR3 amino acids: CASSYLETQYF. In nucleotides, the CDR3 is TGTGCCAGCAGTTACTTGGAGACCCAGTACTTC. This rearrangement joins TRBV6-5 to TRBJ2-5, with no clear D. Trimming stripped 1 base from V and 5 bases from J, with 2 bases between. Germline CDR1 reads MNHEY; CDR2 reads SVGAGI. The CDR3 is 11 amino acids.

This clone was detected once. This chain uses TRBV7-8 with TRBJ2-7; D possibly uses TRBD1 or TRBD2 (5 bases each). Germline CDR1 and CDR2: SGHVS and FQNEAQ. This CDR3 has 14 amino acids. V lost 5 bases and J 5 bases, leaving 16 bases between the germline ends. The CDR3 sequence is CASSLVGVTHEQYF. The CDR3 coding sequence is TGTGCCAGCAGCCTCGTGGGGGTTACGCACGAGCAGTACTTC.